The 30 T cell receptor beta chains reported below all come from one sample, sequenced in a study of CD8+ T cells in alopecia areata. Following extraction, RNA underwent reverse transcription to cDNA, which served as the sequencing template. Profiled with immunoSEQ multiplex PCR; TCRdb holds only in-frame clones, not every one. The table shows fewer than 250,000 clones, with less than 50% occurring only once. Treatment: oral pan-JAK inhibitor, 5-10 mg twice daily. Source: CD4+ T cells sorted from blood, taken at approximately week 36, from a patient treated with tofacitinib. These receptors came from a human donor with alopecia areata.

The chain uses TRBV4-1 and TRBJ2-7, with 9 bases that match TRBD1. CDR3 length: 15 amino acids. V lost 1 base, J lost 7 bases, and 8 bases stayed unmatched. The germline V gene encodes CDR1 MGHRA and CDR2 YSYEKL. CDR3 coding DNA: TGCGCCAGCAGCCAAGTAGGGACAGGGTTCTTAGAGCAGTACTTC. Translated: CASSQVGTGFLEQYF.

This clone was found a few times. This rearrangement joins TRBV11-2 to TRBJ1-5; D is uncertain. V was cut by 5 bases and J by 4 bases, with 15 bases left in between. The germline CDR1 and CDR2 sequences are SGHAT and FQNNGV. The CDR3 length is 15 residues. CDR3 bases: TGTGCCAGCAGCAGATCGTCCCGAGGGAATCAGCCCCAGCATTTT. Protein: CASSRSSRGNQPQHF.

This CDR3 is CASSLVTSGRGEQFF. CDR3 nucleotides: TGTGCCAGCAGCTTAGTTACTAGCGGGAGGGGTGAGCAGTTCTTC. The chain is built from TRBV7-2 and TRBJ2-1, with TRBD2 identical over 13 bases. CDR3 size: 15 residues. V lost 1 base, J lost 9 bases, and 3 bases stayed unmatched. CDR1 is SGHTA and CDR2 is FQGNSA in the germline V gene.

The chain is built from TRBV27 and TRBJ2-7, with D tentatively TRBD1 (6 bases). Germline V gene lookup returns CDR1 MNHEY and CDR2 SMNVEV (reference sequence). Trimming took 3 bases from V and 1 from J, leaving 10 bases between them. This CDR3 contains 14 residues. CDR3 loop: CASSLHRASYEQYF. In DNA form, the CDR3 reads TGTGCCAGCAGTTTGCACAGGGCGTCCTACGAGCAGTACTTC.

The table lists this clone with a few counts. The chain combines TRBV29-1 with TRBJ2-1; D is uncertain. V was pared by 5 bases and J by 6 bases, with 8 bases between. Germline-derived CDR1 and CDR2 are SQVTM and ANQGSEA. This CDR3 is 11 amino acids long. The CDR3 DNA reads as TGCAGCGTTTCGGGTAGCAATGAGCAGTTCTTC. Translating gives CSVSGSNEQFF.

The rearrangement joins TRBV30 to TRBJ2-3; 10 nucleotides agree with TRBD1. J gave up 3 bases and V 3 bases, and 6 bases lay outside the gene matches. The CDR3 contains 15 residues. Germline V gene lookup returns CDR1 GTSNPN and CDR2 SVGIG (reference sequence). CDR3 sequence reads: CAWSFRDRGTDTQYF. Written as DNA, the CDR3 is TGTGCCTGGAGCTTCCGGGACAGGGGAACAGATACGCAGTATTTT.

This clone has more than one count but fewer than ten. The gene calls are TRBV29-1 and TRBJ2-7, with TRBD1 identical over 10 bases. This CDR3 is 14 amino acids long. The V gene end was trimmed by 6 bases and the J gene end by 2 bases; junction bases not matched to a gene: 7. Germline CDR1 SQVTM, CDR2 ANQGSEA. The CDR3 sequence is CSVEGQGTPYEQYF. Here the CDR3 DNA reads TGCAGCGTAGAGGGACAGGGGACCCCCTACGAGCAGTACTTC.

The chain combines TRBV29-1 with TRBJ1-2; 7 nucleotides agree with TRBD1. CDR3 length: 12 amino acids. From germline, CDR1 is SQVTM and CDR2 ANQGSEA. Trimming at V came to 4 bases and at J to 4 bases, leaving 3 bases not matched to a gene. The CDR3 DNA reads TGCAGCGTTGCGGAGGGGGCCTATGGCTACACCTTC. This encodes CSVAEGAYGYTF.

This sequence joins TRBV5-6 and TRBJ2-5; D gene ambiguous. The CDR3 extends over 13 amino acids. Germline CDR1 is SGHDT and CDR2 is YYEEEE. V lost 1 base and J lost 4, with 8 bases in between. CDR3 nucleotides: TGTGCCAGCAGCTTGTCGGACGGAGAGACCCAGTACTTC. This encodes CASSLSDGETQYF.

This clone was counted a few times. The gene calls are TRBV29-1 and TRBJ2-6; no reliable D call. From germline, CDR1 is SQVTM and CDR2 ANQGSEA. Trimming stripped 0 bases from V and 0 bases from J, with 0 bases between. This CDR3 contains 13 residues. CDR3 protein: CSVEDSGANVLTF. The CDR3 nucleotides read TGCAGCGTTGAAGACTCTGGGGCCAACGTCCTGACTTTC.

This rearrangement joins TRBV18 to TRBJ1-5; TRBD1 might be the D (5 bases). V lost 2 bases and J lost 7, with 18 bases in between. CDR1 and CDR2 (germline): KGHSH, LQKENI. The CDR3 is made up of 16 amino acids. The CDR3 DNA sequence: TGTGCCAGCTCACCAATATACAGGAGCTTAAGACAGCCCCAGCATTTT. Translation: CASSPIYRSLRQPQHF.

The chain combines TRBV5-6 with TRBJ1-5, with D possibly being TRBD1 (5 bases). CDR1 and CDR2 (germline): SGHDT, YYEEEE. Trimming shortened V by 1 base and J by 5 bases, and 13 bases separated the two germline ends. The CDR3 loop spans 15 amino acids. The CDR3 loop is CASSLFAGTYQPQHF. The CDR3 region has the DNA TGTGCCAGCAGCTTGTTTGCAGGGACGTATCAGCCCCAGCATTTT.

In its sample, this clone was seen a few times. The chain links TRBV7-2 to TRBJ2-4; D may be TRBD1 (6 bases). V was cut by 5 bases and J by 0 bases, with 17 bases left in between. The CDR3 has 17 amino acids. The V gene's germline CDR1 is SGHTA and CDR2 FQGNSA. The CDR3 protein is CASSPTWTAIAKNIQYF. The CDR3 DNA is TGTGCCAGCAGCCCAACCTGGACAGCCATAGCCAAAAACATTCAGTACTTC.

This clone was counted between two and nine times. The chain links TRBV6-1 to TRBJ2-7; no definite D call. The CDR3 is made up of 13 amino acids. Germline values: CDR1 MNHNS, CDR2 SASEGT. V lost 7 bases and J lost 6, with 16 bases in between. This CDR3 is CASNVLPNGEQYF. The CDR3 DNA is TGTGCCAGCAACGTGCTACCCAACGGCGAGCAGTACTTC.

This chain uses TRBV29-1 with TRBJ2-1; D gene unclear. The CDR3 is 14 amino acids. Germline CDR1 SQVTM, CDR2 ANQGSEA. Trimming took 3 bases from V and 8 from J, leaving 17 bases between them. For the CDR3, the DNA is TGCAGCGTTGATCGGCAGGCAGGTCCGGATGAGCAGTTCTTC. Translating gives CSVDRQAGPDEQFF.

The CDR3 sequence: CSVEDRTSGRVDEQFF. The CDR3 bases are TGCAGCGTTGAAGATAGGACTAGCGGGAGGGTGGATGAGCAGTTCTTC. The chain couples TRBV29-1 to TRBJ2-1, with 15 bases identical to TRBD2. CDR1 is SQVTM, CDR2 ANQGSEA, per germline. V lost 0 bases and J lost 8; bases outside the gene matches: 5. The CDR3 runs to 16 residues.

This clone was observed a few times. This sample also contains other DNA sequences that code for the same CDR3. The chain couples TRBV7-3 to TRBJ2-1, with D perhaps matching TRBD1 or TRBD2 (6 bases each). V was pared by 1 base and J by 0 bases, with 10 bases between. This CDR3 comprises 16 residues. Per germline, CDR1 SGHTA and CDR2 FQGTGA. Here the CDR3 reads CASSLIGGSSYNEQFF. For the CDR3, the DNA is TGTGCCAGCAGCTTAATAGGGGGGAGCTCCTACAATGAGCAGTTCTTC.

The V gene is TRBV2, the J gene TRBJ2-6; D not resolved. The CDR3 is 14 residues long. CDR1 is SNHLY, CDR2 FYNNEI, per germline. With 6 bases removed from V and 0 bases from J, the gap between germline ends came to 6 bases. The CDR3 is CASRESSGANVLTF. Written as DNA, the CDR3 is TGTGCCAGCAGGGAGAGCTCTGGGGCCAACGTCCTGACTTTC.

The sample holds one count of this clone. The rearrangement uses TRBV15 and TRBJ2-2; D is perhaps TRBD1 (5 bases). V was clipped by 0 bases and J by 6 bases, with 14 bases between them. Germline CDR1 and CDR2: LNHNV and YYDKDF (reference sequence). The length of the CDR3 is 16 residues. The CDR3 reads CATSRDLAGLAGELFF. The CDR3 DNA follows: TGTGCCACCAGCAGAGATCTGGCAGGGTTGGCCGGGGAGCTGTTTTTT.

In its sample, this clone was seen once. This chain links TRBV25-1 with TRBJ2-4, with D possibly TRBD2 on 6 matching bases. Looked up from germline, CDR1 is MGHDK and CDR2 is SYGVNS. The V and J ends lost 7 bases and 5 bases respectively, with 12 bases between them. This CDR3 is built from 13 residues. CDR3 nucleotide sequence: TGTGCCAGCAAACCCGGGACTGAAAACATTCAGTACTTC. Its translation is CASKPGTENIQYF.

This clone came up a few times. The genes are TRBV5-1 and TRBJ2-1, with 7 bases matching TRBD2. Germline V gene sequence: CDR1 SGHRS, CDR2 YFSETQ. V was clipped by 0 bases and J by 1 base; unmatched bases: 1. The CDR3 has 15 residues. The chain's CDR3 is CASSLGGGSYNEQFF. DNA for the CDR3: TGCGCCAGCAGCTTGGGCGGGGGATCCTACAATGAGCAGTTCTTC.

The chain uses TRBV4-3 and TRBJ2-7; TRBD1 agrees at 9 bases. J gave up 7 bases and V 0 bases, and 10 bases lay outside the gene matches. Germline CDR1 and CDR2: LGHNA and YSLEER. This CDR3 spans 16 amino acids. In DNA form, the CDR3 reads TGCGCCAGCAGCCAAGATCCGGGACAGGGAGAGGGGGAGCAGTACTTC. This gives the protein CASSQDPGQGEGEQYF.

CDR3 in DNA: TGTGCCAGCAGCTTAACTGGGGCCCGGGGTCGGGGCTCAGATACGCAGTATTTT. Its protein is CASSLTGARGRGSDTQYF. This chain uses TRBV7-3 with TRBJ2-3; the D call may be TRBD1 or TRBD2 (5 bases each). Trimming stripped 0 bases from V and 4 bases from J, with 20 bases between. The V gene's germline CDR1 is SGHTA and CDR2 FQGTGA. This CDR3 region has 18 residues.

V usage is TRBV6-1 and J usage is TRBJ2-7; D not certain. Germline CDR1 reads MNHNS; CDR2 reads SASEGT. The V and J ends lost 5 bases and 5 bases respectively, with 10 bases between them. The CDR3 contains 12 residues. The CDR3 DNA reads TGTGCCAGCAGTCGAACACTCCACGAGCAGTACTTC. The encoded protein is CASSRTLHEQYF.

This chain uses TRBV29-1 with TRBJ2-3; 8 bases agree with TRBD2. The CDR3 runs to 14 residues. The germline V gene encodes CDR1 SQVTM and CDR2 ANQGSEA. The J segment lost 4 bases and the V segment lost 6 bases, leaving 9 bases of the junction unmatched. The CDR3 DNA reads TGCAGCGTGGTGAGCGGGAGAGGGGCAGATACGCAGTATTTT. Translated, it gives CSVVSGRGADTQYF.

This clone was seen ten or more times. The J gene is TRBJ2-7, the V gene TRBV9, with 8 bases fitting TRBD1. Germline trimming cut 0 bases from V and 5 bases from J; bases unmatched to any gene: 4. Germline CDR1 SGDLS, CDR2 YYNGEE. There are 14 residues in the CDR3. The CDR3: CASSVEGTGDEQYF. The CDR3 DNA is TGTGCCAGCAGCGTAGAAGGGACAGGAGACGAGCAGTACTTC.

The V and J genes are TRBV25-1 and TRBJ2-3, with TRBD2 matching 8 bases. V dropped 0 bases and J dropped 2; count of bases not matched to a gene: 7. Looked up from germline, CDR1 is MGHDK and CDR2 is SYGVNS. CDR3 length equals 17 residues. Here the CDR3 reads CASSEYSSGANTDTQYF. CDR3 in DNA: TGTGCCAGCAGTGAATATAGTAGCGGGGCAAACACAGATACGCAGTATTTT.

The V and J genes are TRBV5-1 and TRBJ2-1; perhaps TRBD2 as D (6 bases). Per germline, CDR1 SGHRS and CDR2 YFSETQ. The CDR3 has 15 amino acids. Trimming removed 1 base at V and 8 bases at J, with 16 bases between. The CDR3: CASSLISGAGDEQFF. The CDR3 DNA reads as TGCGCCAGCAGCTTGATCTCTGGAGCGGGTGATGAGCAGTTCTTC.

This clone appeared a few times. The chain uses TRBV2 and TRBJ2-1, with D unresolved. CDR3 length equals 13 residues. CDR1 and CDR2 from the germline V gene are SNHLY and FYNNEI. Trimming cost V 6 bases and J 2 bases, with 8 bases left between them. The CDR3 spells CASRWAPYNEQFF. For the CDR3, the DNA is TGTGCCAGCAGGTGGGCTCCCTACAATGAGCAGTTCTTC. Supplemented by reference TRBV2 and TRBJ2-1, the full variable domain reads EPEVTQTPSHQVTQMGQEVILRCVPISNHLYFYWYRQILGQKVEFLVSFYNNEISEKSEIFDDQFSVERPDGSNFTLKIRSTKLEDSAMYFCASRWAPYNEQFFGPGTRLTVL.

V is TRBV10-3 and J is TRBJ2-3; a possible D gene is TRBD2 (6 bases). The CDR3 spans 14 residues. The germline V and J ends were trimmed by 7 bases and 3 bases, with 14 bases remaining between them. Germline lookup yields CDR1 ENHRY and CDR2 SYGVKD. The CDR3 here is CAITPGGRTDTQYF. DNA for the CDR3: TGTGCCATCACCCCTGGAGGGAGGACAGATACGCAGTATTTT.